Described below is a single T cell receptor (beta chain) sequence and its context. TCRdb's table, derived via immunoSEQ multiplex PCR, lists solely in-frame clones and lacks some. Among about 120,000 clones listed, about 91% were seen once. The V end lost 3 bases, the J end lost 1 base, and 11 bases lay between the germline ends. Germline V gene lookup returns CDR1 KGHDR and CDR2 SFDVKD. The CDR3 sequence is 15 residues long. These data originate in a study of control samples from healthy donors and cancer patients. This sequence originates from a man between 35 and 55 years old in good health. V and J are TRBV24-1 and TRBJ1-1; tentatively, D is TRBD1 (6 bases). The sequenced material came from blood. In DNA form, the CDR3 reads TGTGCCACCAGTGATGGTCGGGGGGCGAACACTGAAGCTTTCTTT. This gives the protein CATSDGRGANTEAFF.